This T cell receptor beta chain was documented in a study of OX40 agonist ivuxolimab in advanced cancers. Study background: At doses from 0.01 to 10 mg/kg, patients were given intravenous ivuxolimab every 2 weeks. The study reported partial responses in three patients: one hepatocellular carcinoma, two cutaneous melanoma. Subjects had a mean age of about 61 years, with a range of about 23 to 79; around 84% were male. Overall study results and limits: Low normalized T-cell clonal expansion also characterized some of the nonresponders.

Here immunoSEQ multiplex PCR was the method, and the copy in TCRdb shows in-frame clones only, minus some. The repertoire includes some 81,000 clones, approximately 82% of them detected once, and about 0.73% sits in the top ten. The length of the CDR3 is 14 residues. Germline CDR1 SGHNT, CDR2 YENEEA. V was clipped by 7 bases and J by 4 bases; unmatched bases: 7. Only a few counts were recorded for this clone. The target antigen is unknown. The sequence was obtained from an adult with an advanced solid tumor such as melanoma, head and neck, liver or kidney cancer. The chain recombines TRBV11-3 with TRBJ2-1; 7 nucleotides agree with TRBD1. The sample in question was CD4+ or CD8+ T cells sorted from blood, obtained in a trial of the OX40 agonist ivuxolimab. The CDR3 coding sequence is TGTGCCAGCACCCAGGGGGATCTTTACAATGAGCAGTTCTTC. Translating it yields CASTQGDLYNEQFF.